This T cell receptor beta chain was identified during a study of T cell clones after liver transplantation. The CDR3 extends over 12 amino acids. V lost 6 bases and J 3 bases, leaving 9 bases between the germline ends. Germline V CDR1 and CDR2: SNHLY, FYNNEI. Whole-study findings and limits: Compared with third party-reactive sequences, donor-reactive ones declined more, independent of withdrawal success.

This table comes from immunoSEQ multiplex PCR, and its TCRdb copy is limited to in-frame clones, with some not included. This table has roughly 100,000 clones, 82% appearing once. In the case of this clone: Its antigen is still unknown.

The rearrangement joins TRBV2 to TRBJ2-7; D unclear. This TCR was sampled from a human donor who received a liver transplant. This specimen consisted of CD4+ T cells from blood, obtained before liver transplant. Here the CDR3 DNA reads TGTGCCAGCAGCCTACAAGACTACGAGCAGTACTTC. Translated: CASSLQDYEQYF.